Each of the 5 T cell receptor beta chains below was sequenced from the same sample in a study of blood T cells in healthy people across ages. Combining a sample-barcoded 5' primer with a J-beta primer mix, a second PCR ran for 7 to 11 cycles. MiXCR, applied by TCRdb to the 5' RACE reads, yields one record per CDR3 protein. Seen here are approximately 2,000,000 distinct CDR3 sequences, about two fifths observed once, and the top ten hold 20% to 25%. Sequenced input: blood. The receptors derive from a human donor in good health.

A remark on this clonotype: At one of its ends the junction is not consistent with the germline gene, which may arise from a read error. The genes are TRBV6-2 or TRBV6-3 and TRBJ2-2, with a weak D call TRBD2 (5 bases). Germline V CDR1 and CDR2: MNHEY, SVGEGT. This CDR3 has 14 amino acids. Here the CDR3 DNA reads TGTGCCAGCAGTTACAACACGAACACCGGGGAGCCGTTTTTT. Its translation is CASSYNTNTGEPFF.

This clonotype has more than one count but fewer than ten. The chain combines TRBV6-1 with TRBJ2-1, with D possibly matching TRBD1 (5 bases). The germline gives CDR1 MNHNS, CDR2 SASEGT. CDR3 size: 13 residues. V lost 8 bases, J lost 6 bases, and 14 bases lay in between. For the CDR3, the DNA is TGTGCCAGCTATAAAGGACATCTCAATGAGCAGTTCTTC. The encoded protein is CASYKGHLNEQFF.

The CDR3 reads CASSPIDSDPSYEQYF. The CDR3 DNA sequence: TGTGCCAGCAGTCCCATCGACAGTGATCCATCCTACGAGCAGTACTTC. The chain is built from TRBV6-2 or TRBV6-3 and TRBJ2-7, with TRBD1 as a possible D gene (5 bases). Trimming cost V 5 bases and J 1 base, with 18 bases left between them. The germline gives CDR1 MNHEY, CDR2 SVGEGT. The CDR3 is made up of 16 amino acids.

The table lists this clonotype with a few counts. J is TRBJ2-2 and V is TRBV12-3 or TRBV12-4, with D perhaps matching TRBD1 or TRBD2 (7 bases each). This CDR3 has 16 amino acids. Trimming pared 3 bases from V and 4 bases from J, leaving 15 bases between. CDR3 protein: CASSFSAGGATGELFF. The CDR3, as DNA: TGTGCCAGCAGTTTCTCGGCAGGGGGGGCCACCGGGGAGCTGTTTTTT.

In its sample, this clonotype was seen a few times. The chain recombines TRBV7-2 with TRBJ2-7, with TRBD2 as a possible D gene (5 bases). The CDR3 is 16 amino acids. Between the trimmed V and J ends, which lost 1 base and 1 base, there was a span of 14 bases. Germline V gene sequence: CDR1 SGHTA, CDR2 FQGNSA. CDR3 sequence (DNA): TGTGCCAGCAGCTTAGATCGTCCCCGGGGATCCTACGAGCAGTACTTC. Its protein is CASSLDRPRGSYEQYF.